This T cell receptor beta chain was found in a study of shared clonotypes between healthy human individuals (TCRdb year 2020). At the level of the whole study: The cohort comprised a couple of women and a few men aged 18 to 49 years. Different laboratories and diverse techniques were used to prepare libraries and sequence TCR repertoires, to increase sequencing depth and limit assay-specific biases. Each donor's leukapheresis produced roughly between roughly 0.85 and 10 billion PBMCs. For each donor, CD4 naive and CD4 memory were each run on three plates, CD8 naive on two plates, and CD8 memory on one plate. The study deeply sequenced blood TCR repertoires of about 5 healthy adults to estimate repertoire size and the extent of clonotype sharing between individuals.

This clone was seen a handful of times. This receptor's antigen is unknown. No base quality information exists; no much larger clone differs at one position. Other DNA sequences in this sample translate to the same CDR3. The donors were healthy, HIV-negative adults with no recently reported acute infections or vaccinations. Every donor was a Caucasian adult living in Nashville, Tennessee, USA. CD4+ T cells were enriched through magnetic negative selection, after which naive cells were positively selected on CD45RA and the remaining negative fraction served as the memory subset. Blood was collected by leukapheresis, and PBMCs were isolated by Ficoll-Histopaque density gradient centrifugation and then cryopreserved in liquid nitrogen vapor phase. Purity and quantity of every magnetically sorted T cell population were checked by analytical flow cytometry. Genomic DNA was isolated from each sorted fraction and quantified by UV absorbance on a Nanodrop 2000c.

TCR CDR3 regions were amplified from genomic DNA by multiplex PCR using the deep immunoSEQ assay. Extracted genomic DNA from each cell subset was distributed evenly across all wells of several immunoSEQ 96-well plates, and each plate was treated as a replicate. For sorted subsets, 200 to 250 ng of genomic DNA, equivalent to roughly 33,000 T cell genomes, went into each replicate PCR. Purified libraries were quantified with a Qubit 3.0 fluorometer, sized on a Bioanalyzer 2100, and re-quantified with the KAPA Library Quantification kit. Every immunoSEQ 96-well plate was sequenced on a separate single-read 150-cycle Illumina NextSeq 550 flow cell. From the authors' description of their analysis: Because only junctional sequences without quality scores were contained in the immunoSEQ output, filtering matching that applied to full-length reads could not be performed. To assign V/J genes and CDR3, sequences were annotated using PyIR, a Python wrapper for IgBLAST v1.9, with IMGT germline references. Reads with weak V/J assignments (E-value above 1e-6), missing CDR3, stop codons, out-of-frame junctions, or ambiguous translated residues were removed. A V3J clonotype was defined by an identical inferred V gene, J gene, and CDR3 amino acid sequence. Percentage overlap between repertoires was computed as shared unique clonotypes divided by the size of the smaller repertoire. Three approaches were used to assess repertoire richness: RTK rarefaction, the Chao1 estimator, and Recon v2.1 estimates of unobserved clonotypes. Generation probabilities were computed with OLGA for all TCRbeta clonotypes obtained by the gDNA method from four donors. TCRdb mirrors the immuneACCESS table, restricted to in-frame sequences. Some clones are absent from its copies; in checked studies, under half trace to an unresolved V gene, and the reason for the others is unknown. V and J calls and clone size are as listed in that table; D and trimming were resolved from the DNA. Across this sample there are 2 million to 3 million clones, with approximately 93% seen only once. 0.36% of the sample is in the top ten clones.

The CDR3 starts with the cysteine, ends with the phenylalanine, and has 13 residues. This entry keeps only the CDR3 DNA: 39 bases, framed from base 1. V is cut by 3 bases and J by 4 bases, and the space between the germline ends is 7 bases. The germline V gene (reference sequence) provides CDR1 LNHDA and CDR2 SQIVND. The research as a whole found: Only blood was sampled, and tissue TCR repertoires likely differ from those in blood. Rarefaction of sorted-subset datasets indicated incomplete sequencing despite the large sequencing depth. The genetic and exposure-history diversity represented was limited by the small number of donors. Larger estimated clonotype richness was generally found for naive subsets than for memory subsets. Across a handful of donors, around 5% of naive CD4, approximately 3.5% of naive CD8, about 2.3% of memory CD4, and 0.4% to 0.45% of memory CD8 clonotypes were shared. Compared with non-shared clonotypes, clonotypes shared by all four sorted-subset donors had higher generation probabilities. Pairwise subsampling indicated that sequencing depth was expected to affect the degree of clonotype sharing among donors.

This chain joins TRBV19 to TRBJ2-1; the D gene lacks a confident call. This TCR derives from a man between 18 and 29 years old in good health. Some clones in this sample may be carry-over from other donors' samples. Sequencing was performed on naive CD4+ T cells from PBMCs. Explained via the paper, the cell subset or site label denotes: CD45RA+ positively selected. CDR3 sequence: CASSISSYNEQFF. The sequenced DNA is TGTGCCAGTAGTATCTCCAGTTACAATGAGCAGTTCTTC.